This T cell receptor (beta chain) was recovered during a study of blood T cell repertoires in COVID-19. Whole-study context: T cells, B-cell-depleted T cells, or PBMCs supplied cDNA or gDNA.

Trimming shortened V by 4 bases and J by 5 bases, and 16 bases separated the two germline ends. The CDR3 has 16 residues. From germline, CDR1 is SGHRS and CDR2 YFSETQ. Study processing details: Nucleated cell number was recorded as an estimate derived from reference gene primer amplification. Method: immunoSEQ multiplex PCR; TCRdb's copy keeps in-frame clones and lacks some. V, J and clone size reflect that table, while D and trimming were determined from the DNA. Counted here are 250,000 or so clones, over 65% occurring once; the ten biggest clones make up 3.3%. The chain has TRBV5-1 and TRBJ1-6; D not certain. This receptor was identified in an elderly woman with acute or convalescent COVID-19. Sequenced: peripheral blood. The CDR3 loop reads CASSLGDFLHNSPLHF. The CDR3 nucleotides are TGCGCCAGCAGCCTCGGAGATTTCTTACATAATTCACCCCTCCACTTT.